The 30 T cell receptor beta chains below all came from one sample that was sequenced in a study of beta chain features in type 1 diabetes. General study findings and limits: The study found moderately but significantly shorter TCRB CDR3s in all four CD4+ subsets of Type 1 diabetes patients.

No cognate antigen is known for these TCRs. Sequencing targeted expressed TCRB transcripts, as all isolated RNA had been reverse transcribed. Clones were read by immunoSEQ multiplex PCR, and TCRdb kept only the in-frame ones, dropping some. The sample contains 100,000 to 150,000 clones, approximately 15% of which appear only once. The sequenced sample was central memory CD4+ T cells from blood. These receptors all come from a man aged 18 to 35 with type 1 diabetes.

This clone was observed a handful of times. The chain uses TRBV5-6 and TRBJ2-7, with no clear D. Trimming left V 3 bases short and J 0 bases short, with 13 bases between. Germline loops: CDR1 SGHDT, CDR2 YYEEEE. The CDR3 has 15 residues. CDR3 sequence reads: CASSSVIVGSYEQYF. CDR3 sequence (DNA): TGTGCCAGCAGCTCGGTGATTGTCGGCTCCTACGAGCAGTACTTC.

Concerning this clone itself: The same CDR3 arises from other DNA sequences in this sample as well. The chain has TRBV28 and TRBJ2-5; TRBD1 agrees at 7 bases. The CDR3 totals 12 residues. The germline CDR1 and CDR2 sequences are MDHEN and SYDVKM. J was trimmed by 1 base and V by 8 bases; bases with no gene match: 1. In nucleotides, the CDR3 is TGTGCCAGCGAGGGGGCCCAAGAGACCCAGTACTTC. Its protein product is CASEGAQETQYF.

This chain uses TRBV18 with TRBJ2-7, with 10 positions matching TRBD1. V shed 6 bases and J 7 bases; nucleotides not matched to a gene: 12. From germline, CDR1 is KGHSH and CDR2 LQKENI. CDR3 length: 15 residues. The CDR3 here is CASSRPGQGLEEQYF. DNA of the CDR3: TGTGCCAGCTCCCGGCCGGGACAGGGGTTGGAAGAGCAGTACTTC.

This clone was recorded a few times. This rearrangement joins TRBV13 to TRBJ2-3, with 10 bases aligning to TRBD1. The CDR3 is made up of 16 amino acids. Germline V gene sequence: CDR1 PRHDT, CDR2 FYEKMQ (reference sequence). Unmatched junction bases numbered 2, after V lost 1 base and J lost 1 base. The CDR3 sequence is CASSLVGQGGTDTQYF. DNA for the CDR3: TGTGCCAGCAGCTTAGTCGGACAGGGGGGCACAGATACGCAGTATTTT.

V is TRBV7-2 and J is TRBJ2-1; tentatively, D is TRBD1 (5 bases). V was trimmed by 6 bases and J by 7 bases, leaving 10 bases between them. The CDR3 consists of 12 residues. Germline loops: CDR1 SGHTA, CDR2 FQGNSA. CDR3 region: CASSRQRNEQFF. The CDR3 bases are TGTGCCAGCAGTAGACAGAGAAATGAGCAGTTCTTC.

This clone was detected many times. The rearrangement joins TRBV30 to TRBJ2-5; D possibly uses TRBD1 or TRBD2 (6 bases each). CDR1 and CDR2 from the germline V gene are GTSNPN and SVGIG (reference sequence). CDR3 length: 15 residues. V lost 3 bases to trimming and J lost 6 bases, with 20 bases between them. CDR3 region: CAWSGGRGRTKTQYF. CDR3 sequence (DNA): TGTGCCTGGAGCGGAGGTCGGGGGCGGACCAAGACCCAGTACTTC.

The chain combines TRBV29-1 with TRBJ1-1, with D maybe TRBD1 (5 bases). Trimming removed 2 bases from V and 8 bases from J, with 15 bases in between. This CDR3 comprises 13 residues. Germline lookup yields CDR1 SQVTM and CDR2 ANQGSEA. The CDR3 loop reads CSVERLRRDEAFF. The CDR3 DNA follows: TGCAGCGTTGAACGGCTTAGACGGGACGAAGCTTTCTTT.

The chain combines TRBV5-1 with TRBJ2-5, with D uncertain. CDR1 and CDR2 (germline): SGHRS, YFSETQ. The CDR3 runs to 12 residues. Trimming removed 1 base from V and 5 bases from J, with 6 bases in between. In DNA, the CDR3 is TGCGCCAGCAGCTTGCCAGAGGAGACCCAGTACTTC. Translation gives CASSLPEETQYF.

This clone has more than one count but fewer than ten. J is TRBJ2-5 and V is TRBV25-1, with no clear D. Deletions cut 1 base from V and 11 bases from J, with 20 bases between. Germline V gene lookup returns CDR1 MGHDK and CDR2 SYGVNS. This CDR3 contains 15 residues. The CDR3 nucleotides are TGTGCCAGCAGTGAATCCTCTGGACCGGCCTCTGAGCAGTACTTC. Translating gives CASSESSGPASEQYF.

This clone was observed a handful of times. This chain uses TRBV7-9 with TRBJ1-1; D remains ambiguous. V shed 5 bases and J shed 4 bases, with 14 bases lying between them. The CDR3 spans 14 residues. The V gene's germline CDR1 is SEHNR and CDR2 FQNEAQ (reference sequence). In nucleotides, the CDR3 is TGTGCCAGCAGCCTCGATTCACGACTCACTGAAGCTTTCTTT. It codes for CASSLDSRLTEAFF. The variable domain in full, completed from reference TRBV7-9 and TRBJ1-1, reads DTGVSQNPRHKITKRGQNVTFRCDPISEHNRLYWYRQTLGQGPEFLTYFQNEAQLEKSRLLSDRFSAERPKGSFSTLEIQRTEQGDSAMYLCASSLDSRLTEAFFGQGTRLTVV.

This clone was found a few times. This chain connects TRBV7-2 to TRBJ2-3; D might be TRBD1 or TRBD2, each matching 6 bases. Trimming removed 2 bases from V and 5 bases from J, with 17 bases in between. CDR3 length: 16 residues. CDR1 and CDR2 from the germline V gene are SGHTA and FQGNSA. Here the CDR3 reads CASSLKSGGAGDTQYF. The CDR3 coding sequence is TGTGCCAGCAGCTTAAAGTCCGGGGGCGCGGGAGATACGCAGTATTTT.

This clone has a handful of counts. This sequence joins TRBV5-4 and TRBJ2-1; 7 nucleotides match TRBD2. There are 14 residues in the CDR3. The V gene's germline CDR1 is SGHNT and CDR2 YYREEE (reference sequence). Germline trimming cut 7 bases from V and 5 bases from J; bases unmatched to any gene: 9. CDR3: CASRRGDLDNEQFF. The CDR3 nucleotides are TGTGCCAGCCGACGGGGGGACCTAGACAATGAGCAGTTCTTC.

The chain is built from TRBV5-6 and TRBJ2-5; possibly TRBD1 for D (5 bases). V was clipped by 1 base and J by 1 base, with 11 bases between them. Per germline, CDR1 SGHDT and CDR2 YYEEEE. This CDR3 is built from 15 residues. The CDR3 sequence: CASSLLLGAQETQYF. Here the CDR3 DNA reads TGTGCCAGCAGCTTGTTGTTAGGGGCCCAAGAGACCCAGTACTTC.

The chain uses TRBV15 and TRBJ2-3; D not resolved. The germline V gene has CDR1 LNHNV and CDR2 YYDKDF (reference sequence). Trimming left V 8 bases short and J 2 bases short, with 17 bases between. This CDR3 is built from 15 residues. The CDR3 DNA reads TGTGCCACCCGGATCTTGGGGAAATCCACAGATACGCAGTATTTT. It codes for CATRILGKSTDTQYF.

The J gene is TRBJ1-1, the V gene TRBV5-1, with unresolved D. CDR1 SGHRS and CDR2 YFSETQ come from the germline V gene. V was shortened by 4 bases and J by 11 bases, with 21 bases between the two germline ends. This CDR3 contains 14 residues. The chain's CDR3 is CASSQAVGSGVAFF. DNA of the CDR3: TGCGCCAGCAGCCAGGCCGTGGGGAGCGGGGTGGCTTTCTTT.

Only a few counts were recorded for this clone. The CDR3 reads CASSLRQSAYEQYF. In nucleotides, the CDR3 is TGTGCCAGCAGCCTAAGACAGTCGGCCTACGAGCAGTACTTC. The chain combines TRBV9 with TRBJ2-7; D perhaps matches TRBD1 (5 bases). The CDR3 totals 14 residues. CDR1 is SGDLS, CDR2 YYNGEE, per germline. Trimming pared 4 bases from V and 2 bases from J, leaving 13 bases between. Using reference TRBV9 and TRBJ2-7 for the parts outside the CDR3, the full variable domain is DSGVTQTPKHLITATGQRVTLRCSPRSGDLSVYWYQQSLDQGLQFLIQYYNGEERAKGNILERFSAQQFPDLHSELNLSSLELGDSALYFCASSLRQSAYEQYFGPGTRLTVT.

This clone was seen a few times. This chain links TRBV28 with TRBJ2-3; 7 bases map to TRBD2. CDR1 and CDR2 (germline): MDHEN, SYDVKM. The V and J ends lost 7 bases and 4 bases, in that order; junction bases with no gene match: 11. The CDR3 contains 15 residues. CDR3 in amino acids: CASINRRGSPDTQYF. CDR3 in DNA: TGTGCCAGCATCAACCGACGCGGGAGCCCAGATACGCAGTATTTT.

The J gene is TRBJ2-1, the V gene TRBV5-1, with 13 bases identical to TRBD2. Germline trimming cut 4 bases from V and 8 bases from J; bases unmatched to any gene: 6. This CDR3 is built from 15 residues. Germline loops: CDR1 SGHRS, CDR2 YFSETQ. The CDR3 coding sequence is TGCGCCAGCAGCCCGGGACTAGCGGGATCCGATGAGCAGTTCTTC. Translating gives CASSPGLAGSDEQFF.

This clone was seen a few times. The chain links TRBV7-2 to TRBJ2-7; D remains unclear. V was pared by 5 bases and J by 2 bases, with 16 bases between. Per germline, CDR1 SGHTA and CDR2 FQGNSA. This CDR3 comprises 15 residues. CDR3 coding DNA: TGTGCCAGCAGCCCGGCCCTAGACACACCCTACGAGCAGTACTTC. This sequence encodes CASSPALDTPYEQYF.

The chain combines TRBV5-1 with TRBJ1-2, with TRBD1 matching 7 bases. Germline CDR1 is SGHRS and CDR2 is YFSETQ. This CDR3 is built from 13 residues. V was pared by 3 bases and J by 8 bases, with 7 bases of the junction left unmatched. In nucleotides, the CDR3 is TGCGCCAGCAGCTACGGACAGGCGGACGGCTACACCTTC. Protein sequence: CASSYGQADGYTF. Full variable domain (missing parts from reference TRBV5-1 and TRBJ1-2): KAGVTQTPRYLIKTRGQQVTLSCSPISGHRSVSWYQQTPGQGLQFLFEYFSETQRNKGNFPGRFSGRQFSNSRSEMNVSTLELGDSALYLCASSYGQADGYTFGSGTRLTVV.

This sequence joins TRBV7-3 and TRBJ2-1, with D hard to call. Trimming stripped 0 bases from V and 0 bases from J, with 9 bases between. The germline CDR1 and CDR2 sequences are SGHTA and FQGTGA. CDR3 length equals 16 residues. CDR3 in DNA: TGTGCCAGCAGCTTAACGCCCAGTATCTCCTACAATGAGCAGTTCTTC. Translating gives CASSLTPSISYNEQFF.

V usage is TRBV2 and J usage is TRBJ2-7; D may be TRBD1 or TRBD2 (6 bases each). The CDR3 runs 14 residues. The germline V gene has CDR1 SNHLY and CDR2 FYNNEI. The V end was cut by 7 bases, the J end by 5 bases, with 18 bases between. The CDR3 nucleotides read TGTGCCAGCACCCTCAGGGGCGGGGACCACGAGCAGTACTTC. Protein sequence: CASTLRGGDHEQYF.

This clone was picked up a small number of times. The chain links TRBV2 to TRBJ2-3; no definite D call. Germline loops: CDR1 SNHLY, CDR2 FYNNEI. CDR3 length: 12 amino acids. V dropped 5 bases and J dropped 3 bases, with 6 bases sitting between them. The CDR3 sequence is CASSPMTDTQYF. CDR3 nucleotides: TGTGCCAGCAGTCCTATGACAGATACGCAGTATTTT.

This clone appeared a single time. This sequence joins TRBV6-6 and TRBJ2-1; the match to TRBD2 covers 7 bases. The CDR3 is 12 amino acids. With V trimmed by 8 bases and J by 8 bases, 6 bases remained unmatched. CDR1 is MNHNY, CDR2 SVGAGI, per germline (reference sequence). The CDR3 protein is CASAPGGDEQFF. The DNA for the CDR3 is TGTGCCAGCGCACCTGGGGGGGATGAGCAGTTCTTC.

The CDR3: CASSQDQAANTEAFF. For the CDR3, the DNA is TGCGCCAGCAGCCAAGATCAGGCAGCGAACACTGAAGCTTTCTTT. The gene calls are TRBV4-3 and TRBJ1-1; D is ambiguous. V was clipped by 0 bases and J by 1 base, with 9 bases between them. Germline CDR1 is LGHNA and CDR2 is YSLEER. The CDR3 sequence is 15 residues long.

V gene TRBV29-1 combines with J gene TRBJ2-1; D call uncertain. V lost 3 bases and J 12 bases, leaving 12 bases between the germline ends. Germline V gene data show CDR1 as SQVTM and CDR2 as ANQGSEA. The CDR3 loop spans 11 amino acids. CDR3 sequence: CSVELNGRQFF. DNA of the CDR3: TGCAGCGTTGAGCTCAACGGCCGGCAGTTCTTC.

The chain recombines TRBV2 with TRBJ1-5, with D possibly TRBD1 on 5 matching bases. The CDR3 is 14 amino acids. V lost 1 base, J lost 4 bases, and 8 bases lay in between. CDR1 is SNHLY, CDR2 FYNNEI, per germline. For the CDR3, the DNA is TGTGCCAGCAGTGAAGAGTCAGGGAATCAGCCCCAGCATTTT. Its translation: CASSEESGNQPQHF.

The rearrangement joins TRBV5-4 to TRBJ1-1; TRBD1 agrees at 9 bases. Germline V gives CDR1 SGHNT, CDR2 YYREEE (reference sequence). V dropped 5 bases and J dropped 4; count of bases not matched to a gene: 9. The CDR3 contains 15 residues. The CDR3 sequence: CASSRTGTGFTEAFF. CDR3 bases: TGTGCCAGCAGTCGGACCGGGACAGGGTTCACTGAAGCTTTCTTT.

The chain is built from TRBV7-2 and TRBJ2-5; 11 nucleotides line up with TRBD1. The V gene end was trimmed by 6 bases and the J gene end by 5 bases; junction bases not matched to a gene: 11. This CDR3 is 16 amino acids long. Germline loops: CDR1 SGHTA, CDR2 FQGNSA. CDR3 loop: CASSLWMGQGGETQYF. The CDR3 DNA follows: TGTGCCAGCAGTCTCTGGATGGGACAGGGGGGTGAGACCCAGTACTTC.

This clone was counted between two and nine times. This sequence joins TRBV7-2 and TRBJ2-1; no clear D. The ends were cut back, 1 base at V and 3 bases at J, with 10 bases in the middle. The germline V gene has CDR1 SGHTA and CDR2 FQGNSA. This CDR3 region has 15 residues. As DNA, the CDR3 is TGTGCCAGCAGCTTAGATATGTACAACTACAATGAGCAGTTCTTC. It encodes CASSLDMYNYNEQFF.